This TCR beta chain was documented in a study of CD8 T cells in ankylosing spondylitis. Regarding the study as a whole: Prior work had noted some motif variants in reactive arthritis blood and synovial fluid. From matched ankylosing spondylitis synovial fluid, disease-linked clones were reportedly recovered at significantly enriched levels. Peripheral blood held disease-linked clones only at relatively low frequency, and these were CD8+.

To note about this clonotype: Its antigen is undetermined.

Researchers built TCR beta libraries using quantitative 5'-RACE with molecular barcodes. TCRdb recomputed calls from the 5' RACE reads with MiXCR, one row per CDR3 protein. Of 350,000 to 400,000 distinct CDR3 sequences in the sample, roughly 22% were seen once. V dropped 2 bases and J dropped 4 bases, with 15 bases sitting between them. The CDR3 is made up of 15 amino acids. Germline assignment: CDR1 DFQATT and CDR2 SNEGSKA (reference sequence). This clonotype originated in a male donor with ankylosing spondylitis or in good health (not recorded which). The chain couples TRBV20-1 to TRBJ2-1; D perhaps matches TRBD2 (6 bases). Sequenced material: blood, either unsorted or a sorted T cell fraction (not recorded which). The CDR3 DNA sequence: TGCAGTGCTAGACCCAGTCGGGAGCAATACAATGAGCAGTTCTTC. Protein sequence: CSARPSREQYNEQFF.